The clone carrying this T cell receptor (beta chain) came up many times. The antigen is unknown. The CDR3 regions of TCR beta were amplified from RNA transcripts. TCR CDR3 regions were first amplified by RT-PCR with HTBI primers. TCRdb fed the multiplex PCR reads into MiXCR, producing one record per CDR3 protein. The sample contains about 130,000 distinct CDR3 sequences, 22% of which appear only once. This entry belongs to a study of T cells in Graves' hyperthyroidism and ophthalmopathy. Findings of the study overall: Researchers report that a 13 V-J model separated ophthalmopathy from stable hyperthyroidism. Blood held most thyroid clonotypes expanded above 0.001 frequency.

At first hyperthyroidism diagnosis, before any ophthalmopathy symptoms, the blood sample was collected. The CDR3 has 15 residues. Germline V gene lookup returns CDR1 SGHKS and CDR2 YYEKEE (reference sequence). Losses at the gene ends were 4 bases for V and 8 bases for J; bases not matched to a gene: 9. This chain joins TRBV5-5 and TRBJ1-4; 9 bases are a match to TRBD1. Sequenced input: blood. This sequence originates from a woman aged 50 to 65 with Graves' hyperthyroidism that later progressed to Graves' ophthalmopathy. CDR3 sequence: CASSPSGTGREKLFF. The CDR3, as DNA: TGTGCCAGCAGCCCTTCTGGGACAGGGCGAGAAAAACTGTTTTTT.